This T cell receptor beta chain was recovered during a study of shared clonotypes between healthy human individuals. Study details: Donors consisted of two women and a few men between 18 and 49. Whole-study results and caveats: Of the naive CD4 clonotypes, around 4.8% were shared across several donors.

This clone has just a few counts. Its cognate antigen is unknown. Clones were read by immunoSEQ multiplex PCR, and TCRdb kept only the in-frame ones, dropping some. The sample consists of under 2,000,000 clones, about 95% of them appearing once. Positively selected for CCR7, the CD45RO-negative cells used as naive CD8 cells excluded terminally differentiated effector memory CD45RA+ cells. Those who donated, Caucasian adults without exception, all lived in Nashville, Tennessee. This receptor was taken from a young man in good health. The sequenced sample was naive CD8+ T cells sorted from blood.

CDR3 DNA: TGCGCCAGCAGCCAAGTGACAGACACTGAAGCTTTCTTT. This codes for CASSQVTDTEAFF. V and J are TRBV4-1 and TRBJ1-1; maybe TRBD1 (5 bases). Germline CDR1 and CDR2: MGHRA and YSYEKL. CDR3 length: 13 residues. Trimming removed 1 base from V and 3 bases from J, with 6 bases in between.